This TCR beta chain stems from a study of T cells in Graves' hyperthyroidism and ophthalmopathy. Study results and caveats: Model output signaled ophthalmopathy a median 6.5 months ahead of onset.

This clonotype was found a few times. The antigen remains undetermined. What was amplified from RNA transcripts were TCR beta CDR3 regions. First-round RT-PCR of the TCR CDR3 relied on the HTBI primer set. MiXCR, run by TCRdb on the multiplex PCR reads, gives a single entry per CDR3 protein. The sample lists 500,000 to 650,000 distinct CDR3 sequences, more than 15% seen once, with roughly 18% in the top ten. Sequences were obtained from blood. The sequence was collected from a woman aged 18-29 years with Graves' ophthalmopathy.

CDR3 sequence reads: CASHDPGNTIYF. CDR3 bases: TGTGCCAGCCACGACCCCGGAAACACCATATATTTT. The chain combines TRBV28 with TRBJ1-3, with D uncertain. CDR3 size: 12 residues. The germline gives CDR1 MDHEN, CDR2 SYDVKM. V dropped 8 bases and J dropped 4 bases, with 9 bases sitting between them.